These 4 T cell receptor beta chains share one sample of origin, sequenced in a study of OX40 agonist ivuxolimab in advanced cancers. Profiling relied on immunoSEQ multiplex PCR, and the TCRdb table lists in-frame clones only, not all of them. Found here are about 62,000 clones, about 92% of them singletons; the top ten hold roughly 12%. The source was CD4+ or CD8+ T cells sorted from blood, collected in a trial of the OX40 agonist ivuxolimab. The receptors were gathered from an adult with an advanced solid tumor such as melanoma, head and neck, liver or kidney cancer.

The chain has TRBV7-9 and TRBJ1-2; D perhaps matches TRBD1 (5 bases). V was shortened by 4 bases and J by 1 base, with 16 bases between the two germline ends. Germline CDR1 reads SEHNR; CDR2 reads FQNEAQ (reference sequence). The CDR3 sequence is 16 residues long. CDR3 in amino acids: CASSSVTGTVNYGYTF. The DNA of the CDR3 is TGTGCCAGCAGCTCCGTAACCGGGACTGTTAACTATGGCTACACCTTC.

CDR3: CASSLATVNYGYTF. The CDR3 DNA reads TGTGCCAGCAGCTTAGCGACAGTGAACTATGGCTACACCTTC. The V call is TRBV7-9, the J call TRBJ1-2; TRBD1 is a possible D gene (5 bases). Trimming took 0 bases from V and 2 from J, leaving 7 bases between them. Germline CDR1 reads SEHNR; CDR2 reads FQNEAQ (reference sequence). The CDR3 runs to 14 residues.

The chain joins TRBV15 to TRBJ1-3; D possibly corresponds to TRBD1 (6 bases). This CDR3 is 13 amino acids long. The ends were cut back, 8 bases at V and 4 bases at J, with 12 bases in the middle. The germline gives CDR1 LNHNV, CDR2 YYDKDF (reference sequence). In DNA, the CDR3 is TGTGCCACCGGCCACAGGGACGGAAACACCATATATTTT. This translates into CATGHRDGNTIYF.

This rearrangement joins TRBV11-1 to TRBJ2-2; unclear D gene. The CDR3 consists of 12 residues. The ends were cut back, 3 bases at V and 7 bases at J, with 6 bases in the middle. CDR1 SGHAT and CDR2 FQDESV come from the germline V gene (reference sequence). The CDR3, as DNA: TGTGCCAGCAGCTTTGAAAACGGGGAGCTGTTTTTT. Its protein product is CASSFENGELFF.